This TCR beta chain was obtained from a study of blood T cell repertoires in COVID-19. Study-level background: Samples came from the United States, Italy and Spain, spanning acute and convalescent COVID-19. T cells, B-cell-depleted T cells, or PBMCs supplied cDNA or gDNA.

Authors' data handling: Reference gene primer amplification yielded estimated nucleated cell counts. Assay used: immunoSEQ multiplex PCR; TCRdb lists only in-frame clones, some missing. The D gene and trimming were derived from the DNA, and the V and J assignments and clone size from that table. The sample consists of some 150,000 clones, roughly 86% of them appearing once. V dropped 2 bases and J dropped 5; count of bases not matched to a gene: 3. Germline V CDR1 and CDR2: SGHNT, YYREEE (reference sequence). The CDR3 totals 15 residues. This clone was observed a few times. The sequencing input was peripheral blood. The V and J genes are TRBV5-4 and TRBJ2-2; the match to TRBD2 covers 10 bases. The clonotype comes from a woman in her fifties or sixties who had recovered from COVID-19. The CDR3 loop reads CASSLGTSVTGELFF. CDR3 in DNA: TGTGCCAGCAGCTTAGGGACTAGCGTTACCGGGGAGCTGTTTTTT.